The rows below give T cell receptor beta chains drawn from one sample of a study of identical twins. TCRdb re-analysed the 5' RACE reads in MiXCR, keeping a single row per CDR3 protein. The repertoire holds 1.5 million to 2 million distinct CDR3 sequences, with less than 35% as singletons. The sample was cord blood. The receptors were sampled from a newborn girl in good health. The CDR3 runs from the conserved cysteine through the conserved F or W. A D gene is named only where the DNA matches it firmly. The listing skips clone size in some rows; elsewhere it reads once, few, many or a size class.

j_call d_call clone_size v_call cdr3_nt cdr3_aa
TRBJ2-3 NA many TRBV4-1 TGCGCCAGTGGACTCACTAGGACAGATACGCAGTATTTT CASGLTRTDTQYF
TRBJ2-3 TRBD2 NA TRBV27 TGTGCCAGCAGTTTATTTGCGGGAGTGACAGATACGCAGTATTTT CASSLFAGVTDTQYF
TRBJ2-5 TRBD2 NA TRBV28 TGTGCCAGCAGTTTAAGACGGGAGGGCTCGAACAATGAGCAGTACTTC CASSLRREGSNNEQYF
TRBJ2-7 TRBD2 NA TRBV5-1 TGCGCCAGCAGGGTTACTAGCGGGAGTTCCTACAATGAGCAGTACTTC CASRVTSGSSYNEQYF
TRBJ2-7 NA many TRBV27 TGTGCCAGCAGTTTTTCTCGCAAGAGCTCCTACGAGCAGTACTTC CASSFSRKSSYEQYF
TRBJ2-1 TRBD2 NA TRBV28 TGTGCCAGCAGTTCTCTAGCGGGAGGGGGAAGCTCCTACAATGAGCAGTTCTTC CASSSLAGGGSSYNEQFF
TRBJ1-1 TRBD1 few TRBV10-3 TGTGCCATACAGACAGGGTTAAACACTGAAGCTTTCTTT CAIQTGLNTEAFF
TRBJ2-3 TRBD2 NA TRBV6-1 TGTGCCAGCAGTATCTCCCTCGTTAGCGGGCCAAGCACAGATACGCAGTATTTT CASSISLVSGPSTDTQYF
TRBJ1-2 NA NA TRBV27 TGTGCCAGCAGTACTCGGGACACCTTTAACTATGGCTACACCTTC CASSTRDTFNYGYTF
TRBJ1-1 NA NA TRBV4-2 TGTGCCAGCAGCCAAGATTATGGGGCGAACACTGAAGCTTTCTTT CASSQDYGANTEAFF
TRBJ2-7 NA NA TRBV5-1 TGCGCCGGCAGCTGGGAGTCACCATACGAGCAGTACTTC CAGSWESPYEQYF
TRBJ2-7 NA NA TRBV20-1 TGCAGTGCACCCAGGACATGCTCCTACGAGCAGTACTTC CSAPRTCSYEQYF
TRBJ2-1 TRBD2 few TRBV4-1 TGCGCCAGCAGCCAAGATTCTAGGGGTGTAGCGGGATCCGGTAATGAGCAGTTCTTC CASSQDSRGVAGSGNEQFF
TRBJ1-2 NA NA TRBV11-2 TGTGCCAGCAGCCCACCAGGGAGGAGTGGCTACACCTTC CASSPPGRSGYTF
TRBJ2-7 TRBD1 few TRBV12-3/TRBV12-4 TGTGCCAGCAGAGGCCTACGACAGGGCTCCTACGAGCAGTACTTC CASRGLRQGSYEQYF
TRBJ1-1 TRBD1 few TRBV20-1 TGCAGTGCTAGTGGACAGGGGGCGGGCACTGAAGCTTTCTTT CSASGQGAGTEAFF
TRBJ2-7 NA NA TRBV3-1 TGTGCCAGCAGCTTGGATCCCAGGGGATACGAGCAGTACTTC CASSLDPRGYEQYF
TRBJ1-2 TRBD1 NA TRBV12-3/TRBV12-4 TGTGCCAGCACTTTGGGGACAGGGGAAGGCTACACCTTC CASTLGTGEGYTF
TRBJ1-1 TRBD1 once TRBV5-1 TGCGCCAGCAGCAAGGGACAGGGGGTGTCTGAAGCTTTCTTT CASSKGQGVSEAFF
TRBJ1-1 NA NA TRBV4-1 TGCGCCAGCAGCCAAGATCGTGGCAGGTTGATGGGGGGTTTCTTT CASSQDRGRLMGGFF
TRBJ1-1 TRBD1 NA TRBV5-1 TGCGCCAGCAGCTTCCAGACAGGGGGCGCGGTGGACACTGAAGCTTTCTTT CASSFQTGGAVDTEAFF
TRBJ1-1 NA NA TRBV5-1 TGCGCCAGCAGCTTGGCCGCAGGGGTAACCACTGAAGCTTTCTTT CASSLAAGVTTEAFF
TRBJ2-1 NA NA TRBV21-1 TGTGCCCGGCTAGCGCCCAATGAGCAGTTCTTC CARLAPNEQFF
TRBJ1-5 NA NA TRBV28 TGTGCCAGCAGTTCGGGAGAGGGGGGCAATCAGCCCCAGCATTTT CASSSGEGGNQPQHF
TRBJ1-5 TRBD1 NA TRBV20-1 TGCAGTGCTAGCCGGGACAGGGTTAGCAATCAGCCCCAGCATTTT CSASRDRVSNQPQHF
TRBJ2-5 NA NA TRBV6-6 TGTGCCAGCACCCCGAGACTAGTGAGACAAGAGACCCAGTACTTC CASTPRLVRQETQYF
TRBJ2-7 NA few TRBV27 TGTGCCAGCAGTTTAGGTTTGGGACTGCCCCCCTACGAGCAGTACTTC CASSLGLGLPPYEQYF
TRBJ2-7 TRBD2 NA TRBV27 TGTGCCAGCAGTTTATCGACTAGCGGCCAGCTTTCCTACGAGCAGTACTTC CASSLSTSGQLSYEQYF
TRBJ2-5 NA few TRBV2 TGTGCCAGTGGGACCCAGACCCAGTACTTC CASGTQTQYF
TRBJ1-1 NA NA TRBV7-9 TGTGCCAGCAGCCCTCGTGCGGGTGGTCGATCTTTCTTT CASSPRAGGRSFF
TRBJ2-7 TRBD1 few TRBV29-1 TGCAGCGTTGAACTGGGACAGGGCTACGAGCAGTACTTC CSVELGQGYEQYF
TRBJ2-1 NA NA TRBV12-3/TRBV12-4 TGTGCCAGCAGTTCTGCCTTCGGGACATCCAATGAGCAGTTCTTC CASSSAFGTSNEQFF
TRBJ2-1 TRBD2 few TRBV7-2 TGTGCCAGCAGCGGTAGCGGGCTTTCCTACAATGAGCAGTTCTTC CASSGSGLSYNEQFF
TRBJ2-3 TRBD2 few TRBV5-4 TGTGCCAGCAGAACTAGCGGGAGTTCCACAGATACGCAGTATTTT CASRTSGSSTDTQYF
TRBJ2-4 NA few TRBV15 TGTGCCACCAGCAGAACAACAGGTTCCCTAGCCAAAAACATTCAGTACTTC CATSRTTGSLAKNIQYF
TRBJ2-5 TRBD2 NA TRBV10-3 TGTGCCATCAGTGAGAGGGAGACTAGCTTCGAGACCCAGTACTTC CAISERETSFETQYF
TRBJ2-3 NA NA TRBV4-1 TGCGCCAGCAGCCAAGAATGGGGCAGGGGGGCCGTGGCAGATACGCAGTATTTT CASSQEWGRGAVADTQYF
TRBJ1-2 NA many TRBV20-1 TGCAGTGCTAGAGAAGATCCTCGGGGCTACACCTTC CSAREDPRGYTF
TRBJ2-7 TRBD1 once TRBV20-1 TGCAGTGCTAGAGGCCGGGACAGGGGGATACCCTACGAGCAGTACTTC CSARGRDRGIPYEQYF
TRBJ2-3 NA NA TRBV21-1 TGTGCCAGCAGCGCACGACAGGGGGGGGCTACGCAGTATTTT CASSARQGGATQYF
TRBJ2-3 NA many TRBV28 TGTGCCAGCAGTTTCGCCCGAAGCACAGATACGCAGTATTTT CASSFARSTDTQYF
TRBJ2-7 NA NA TRBV14 TGTGCCAGCAAGGGCTTATCCCAACGGACATCCTACGAGCAGTACTTC CASKGLSQRTSYEQYF
TRBJ2-7 NA NA TRBV10-3 TGTGCCATCAGTCCCGCCCTGGGGACCTACGAGCAGTACTTC CAISPALGTYEQYF
TRBJ2-2 NA NA TRBV5-1 TGCGCCAGCAGCTTGGCAGCCCATTCCAACGGGGAGCTGTTTTTT CASSLAAHSNGELFF
TRBJ2-7 NA NA TRBV28 TGTGCCAGCAGTTTATATTTGGACCGCAGCTACGAGCAGTACTTC CASSLYLDRSYEQYF
TRBJ2-3 TRBD2 few TRBV7-2 TGTGCCAGCAGCCCTAGCGGGCCAGATACGCAGTATTTT CASSPSGPDTQYF
TRBJ2-1 TRBD1 few TRBV24-1 TGTGCCACCAGTGACCAGACAGGGGGCTACTACAATGAGCAGTTCTTC CATSDQTGGYYNEQFF
TRBJ2-2 NA few TRBV12-3/TRBV12-4 TGTGCCAGCAGCCCACGCCGGGGAGGGGAGCTGTTTTTT CASSPRRGGELFF
TRBJ2-3 NA NA TRBV4-2 TGTGCCAGCAGCCAAGGAAAGTATCCTAGCACAGATACGCAGTATTTT CASSQGKYPSTDTQYF
TRBJ2-2 TRBD1 once TRBV5-1 TGCGTCCCAGCCCCTCCGGGACAGCTGAACACCGGGGAGCTGTTTTTT CVPAPPGQLNTGELFF
TRBJ2-1 NA NA TRBV6-5 TGTGCCAGCTTCCCCAAGATAGAGATCAATGAGCAGTTCTTC CASFPKIEINEQFF
TRBJ2-7 NA NA TRBV6-4 TGTGCCAGCAGTCCGGGACGAAACTCCTACGAGCAGTACTTC CASSPGRNSYEQYF
TRBJ1-6 TRBD1 NA TRBV20-1 TGCAGTGCTCTTCGGACAGGGGAAAGTTCACCCCTCCACTTT CSALRTGESSPLHF
TRBJ2-1 NA few TRBV20-1 TGCAGTGCTATAGAGGGGGGGTACAATGAGCAGTTCTTC CSAIEGGYNEQFF
TRBJ2-7 NA NA TRBV10-2 TGCGCCAGCAGTGAACCGGGGAGCTCCTACAATGAGCAGTACTTC CASSEPGSSYNEQYF
TRBJ1-1 NA NA TRBV2 TGTGCCAGCAGTGAAGGGCTCTTATTCGCTGAAGCTTTCTTT CASSEGLLFAEAFF
TRBJ2-1 NA many TRBV10-3 TGTGCCATCAGTGTAGGGCAGAGGATATACAATGAGCAGTTCTTC CAISVGQRIYNEQFF